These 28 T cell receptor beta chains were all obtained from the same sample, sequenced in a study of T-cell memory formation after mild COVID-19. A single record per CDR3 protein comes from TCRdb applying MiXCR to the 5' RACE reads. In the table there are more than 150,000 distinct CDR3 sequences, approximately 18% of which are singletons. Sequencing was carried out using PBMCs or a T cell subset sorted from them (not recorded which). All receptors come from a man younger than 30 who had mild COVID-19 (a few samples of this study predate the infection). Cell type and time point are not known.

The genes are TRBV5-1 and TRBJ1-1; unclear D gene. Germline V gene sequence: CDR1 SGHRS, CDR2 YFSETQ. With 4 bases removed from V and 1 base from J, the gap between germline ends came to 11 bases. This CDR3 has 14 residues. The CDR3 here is CASSPQSSNTEAFF. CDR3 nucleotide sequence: TGCGCCAGCAGCCCCCAATCGTCGAACACTGAAGCTTTCTTT.

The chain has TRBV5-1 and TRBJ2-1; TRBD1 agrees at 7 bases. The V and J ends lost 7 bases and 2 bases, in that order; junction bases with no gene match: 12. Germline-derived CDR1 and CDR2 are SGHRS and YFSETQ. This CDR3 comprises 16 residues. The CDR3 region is CASLRTGEETYNEQFF. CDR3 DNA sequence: TGCGCCAGCCTACGCACAGGGGAAGAAACCTACAATGAGCAGTTCTTC.

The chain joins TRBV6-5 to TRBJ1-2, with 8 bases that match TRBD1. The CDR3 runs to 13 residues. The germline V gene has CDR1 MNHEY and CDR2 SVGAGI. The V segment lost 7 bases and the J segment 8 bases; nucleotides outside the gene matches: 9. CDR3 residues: CASTGGVVTGYTF. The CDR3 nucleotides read TGTGCCAGCACAGGGGGCGTCGTTACGGGCTACACCTTC.

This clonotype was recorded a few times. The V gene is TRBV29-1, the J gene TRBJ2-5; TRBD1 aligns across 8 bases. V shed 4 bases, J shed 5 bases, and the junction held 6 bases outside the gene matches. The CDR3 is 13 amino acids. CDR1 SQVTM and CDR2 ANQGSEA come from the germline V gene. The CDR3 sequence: CSVGTGGRETQYF. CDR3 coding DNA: TGCAGCGTTGGAACAGGGGGGCGCGAGACCCAGTACTTC.

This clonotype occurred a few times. In DNA form, the CDR3 reads TGTGCCAGCAGCTTTCAGGGGGGGCGGTACGAGCAGTACTTC. It specifies CASSFQGGRYEQYF. The V and J genes are TRBV7-8 and TRBJ2-7; D is perhaps TRBD1 or TRBD2 (7 bases each). The length of the CDR3 is 14 residues. Germline assignment: CDR1 SGHVS and CDR2 FQNEAQ. V dropped 3 bases and J dropped 4 bases, with 13 bases sitting between them.

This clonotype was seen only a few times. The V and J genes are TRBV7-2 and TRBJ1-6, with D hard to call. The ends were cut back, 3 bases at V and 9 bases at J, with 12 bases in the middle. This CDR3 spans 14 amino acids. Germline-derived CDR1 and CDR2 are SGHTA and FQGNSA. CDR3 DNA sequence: TGTGCCAGCAGCTTTTCAGCTTTAGGTTCACCCCTCCACTTT. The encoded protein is CASSFSALGSPLHF.

The CDR3 region has the DNA TGTGCCAGCAGTTACACGGCGACAACTAATGAAAAACTGTTTTTT. Encoded protein: CASSYTATTNEKLFF. The chain carries TRBV6-5 and TRBJ1-4; no definite D call. CDR3 length equals 15 residues. Trimming removed 2 bases at V and 0 bases at J, with 7 bases between. CDR1 MNHEY and CDR2 SVGAGI come from the germline V gene.

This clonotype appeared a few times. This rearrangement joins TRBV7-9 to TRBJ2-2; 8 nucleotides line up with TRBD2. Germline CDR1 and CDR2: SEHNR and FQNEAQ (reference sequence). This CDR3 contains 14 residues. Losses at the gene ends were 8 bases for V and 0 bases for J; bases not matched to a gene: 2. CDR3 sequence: CASAGGANTGELFF. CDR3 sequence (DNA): TGTGCCAGCGCGGGGGGCGCGAACACCGGGGAGCTGTTTTTT.

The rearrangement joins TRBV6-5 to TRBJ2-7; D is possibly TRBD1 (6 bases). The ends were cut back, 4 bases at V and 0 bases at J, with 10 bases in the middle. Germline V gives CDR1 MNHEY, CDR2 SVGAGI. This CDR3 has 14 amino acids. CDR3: CASSSRGPSYEQYF. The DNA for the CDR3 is TGTGCCAGCAGTTCCAGGGGCCCCTCCTACGAGCAGTACTTC.

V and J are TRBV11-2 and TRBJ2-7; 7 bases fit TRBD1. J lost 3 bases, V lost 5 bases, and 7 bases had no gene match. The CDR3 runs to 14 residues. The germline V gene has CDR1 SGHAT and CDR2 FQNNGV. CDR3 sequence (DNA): TGTGCCAGCAGCGCCTTCACAGGGGACTACGAGCAGTACTTC. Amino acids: CASSAFTGDYEQYF.

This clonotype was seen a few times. The CDR3 DNA follows: TGCAGTGCTCCGGGACTAGCGGGGACCTACGAGCAGTACTTC. Amino acids: CSAPGLAGTYEQYF. The chain is built from TRBV20-1 and TRBJ2-7, with TRBD2 matching 13 bases. With 5 bases clipped from V and 2 bases from J, the junction kept 3 bases outside the gene matches. This CDR3 comprises 14 residues. Germline loops: CDR1 DFQATT, CDR2 SNEGSKA (reference sequence).

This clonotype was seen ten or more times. The CDR3, as DNA: TGTGCCAGCAGCCAGGACAGAGATCAGCCCCAGCATTTT. Translation: CASSQDRDQPQHF. The rearrangement joins TRBV7-2 to TRBJ1-5; weak D call: TRBD1 (6 bases). This CDR3 comprises 13 residues. Germline lookup yields CDR1 SGHTA and CDR2 FQGNSA. Trimming took 5 bases from V and 5 from J, leaving 10 bases between them.

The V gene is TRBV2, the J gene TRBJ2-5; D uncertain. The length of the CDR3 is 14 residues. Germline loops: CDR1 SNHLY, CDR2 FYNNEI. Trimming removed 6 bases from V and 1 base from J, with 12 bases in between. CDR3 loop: CASSGRVLQETQYF. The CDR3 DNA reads TGTGCCAGCAGCGGACGGGTCCTCCAAGAGACCCAGTACTTC.

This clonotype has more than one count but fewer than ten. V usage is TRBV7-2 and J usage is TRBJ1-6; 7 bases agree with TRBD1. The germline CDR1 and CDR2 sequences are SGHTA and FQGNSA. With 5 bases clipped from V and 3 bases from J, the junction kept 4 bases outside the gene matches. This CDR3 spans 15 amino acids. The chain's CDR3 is CASSPGQLYNSPLHF. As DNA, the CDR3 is TGTGCCAGCAGCCCGGGACAGCTCTATAATTCACCCCTCCACTTT.

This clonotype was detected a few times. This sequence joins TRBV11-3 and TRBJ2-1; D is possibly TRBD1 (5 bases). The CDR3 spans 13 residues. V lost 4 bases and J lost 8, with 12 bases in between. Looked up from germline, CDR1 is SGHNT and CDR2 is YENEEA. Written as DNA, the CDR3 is TGTGCCAGCAGCTCCGGACAAAGTGATGAGCAGTTCTTC. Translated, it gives CASSSGQSDEQFF.

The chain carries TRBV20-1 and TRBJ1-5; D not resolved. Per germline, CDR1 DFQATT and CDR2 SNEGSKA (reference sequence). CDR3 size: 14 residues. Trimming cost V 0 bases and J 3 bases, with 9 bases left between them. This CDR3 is CSARDFPSNQPQHF. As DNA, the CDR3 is TGCAGTGCTAGAGACTTCCCTTCCAATCAGCCCCAGCATTTT.

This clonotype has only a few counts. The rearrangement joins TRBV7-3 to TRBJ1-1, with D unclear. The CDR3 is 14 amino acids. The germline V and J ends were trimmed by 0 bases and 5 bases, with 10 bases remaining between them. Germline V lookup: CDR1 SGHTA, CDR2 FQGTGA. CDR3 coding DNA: TGTGCCAGCAGCTTAACCCACCCGGGTACTGAAGCTTTCTTT. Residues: CASSLTHPGTEAFF.

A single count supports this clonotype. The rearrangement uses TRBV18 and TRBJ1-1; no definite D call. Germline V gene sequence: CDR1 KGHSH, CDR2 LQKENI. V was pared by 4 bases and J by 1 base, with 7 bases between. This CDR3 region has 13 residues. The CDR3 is CASSQTQNTEAFF. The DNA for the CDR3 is TGTGCCAGCTCACAAACCCAGAACACTGAAGCTTTCTTT.

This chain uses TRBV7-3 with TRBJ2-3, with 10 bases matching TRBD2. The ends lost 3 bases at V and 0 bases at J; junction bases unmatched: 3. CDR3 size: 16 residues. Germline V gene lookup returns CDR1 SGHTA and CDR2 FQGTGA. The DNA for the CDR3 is TGTGCCAGCAGCTTCGGAGCGGGGGGGAGCACAGATACGCAGTATTTT. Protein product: CASSFGAGGSTDTQYF.

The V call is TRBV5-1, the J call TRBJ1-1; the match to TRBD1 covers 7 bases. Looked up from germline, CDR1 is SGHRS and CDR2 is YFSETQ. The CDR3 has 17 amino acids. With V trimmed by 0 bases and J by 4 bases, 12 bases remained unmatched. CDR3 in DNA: TGCGCCAGCAGCTTGGGACAGGGTGATATGATAGGCACTGAAGCTTTCTTT. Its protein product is CASSLGQGDMIGTEAFF.

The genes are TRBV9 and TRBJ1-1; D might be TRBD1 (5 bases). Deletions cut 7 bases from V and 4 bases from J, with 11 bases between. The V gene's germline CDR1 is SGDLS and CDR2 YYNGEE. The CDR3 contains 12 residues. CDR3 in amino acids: CASGAGFTEAFF. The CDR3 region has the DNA TGTGCCAGCGGGGCAGGGTTCACTGAAGCTTTCTTT.

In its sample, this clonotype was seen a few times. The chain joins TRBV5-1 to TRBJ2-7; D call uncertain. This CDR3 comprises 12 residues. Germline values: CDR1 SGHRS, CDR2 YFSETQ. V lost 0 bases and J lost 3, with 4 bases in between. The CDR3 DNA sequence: TGCGCCAGCAGCTTGGGACTCTACGAGCAGTACTTC. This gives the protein CASSLGLYEQYF.

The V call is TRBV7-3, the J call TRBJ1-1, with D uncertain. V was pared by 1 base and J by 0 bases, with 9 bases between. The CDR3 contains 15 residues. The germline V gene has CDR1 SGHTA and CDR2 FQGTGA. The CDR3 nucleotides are TGTGCCAGCAGCTTAAACCCTTCGATGAACACTGAAGCTTTCTTT. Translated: CASSLNPSMNTEAFF.

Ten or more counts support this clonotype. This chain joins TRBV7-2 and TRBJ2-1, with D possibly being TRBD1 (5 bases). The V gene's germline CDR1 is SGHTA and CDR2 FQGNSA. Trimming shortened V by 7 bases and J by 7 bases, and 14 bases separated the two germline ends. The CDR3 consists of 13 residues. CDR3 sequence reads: CASTPTPGNEQFF. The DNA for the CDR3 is TGTGCCAGCACCCCAACCCCAGGGAATGAGCAGTTCTTC.

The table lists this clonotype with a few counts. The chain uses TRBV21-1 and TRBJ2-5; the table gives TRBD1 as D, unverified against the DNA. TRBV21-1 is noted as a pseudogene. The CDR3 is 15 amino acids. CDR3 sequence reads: CASSLEGTPGETQYF. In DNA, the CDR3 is TGTGCCAGCAGCCTGGAGGGGACCCCTGGGGAGACCCAGTACTTC.

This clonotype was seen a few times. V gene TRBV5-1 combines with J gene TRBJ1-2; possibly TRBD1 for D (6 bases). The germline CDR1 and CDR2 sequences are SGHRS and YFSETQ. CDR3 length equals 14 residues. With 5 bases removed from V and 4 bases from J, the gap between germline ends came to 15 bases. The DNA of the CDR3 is TGCGCCAGCAGGTTGACAGGAATCACCTATGGCTACACCTTC. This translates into CASRLTGITYGYTF.

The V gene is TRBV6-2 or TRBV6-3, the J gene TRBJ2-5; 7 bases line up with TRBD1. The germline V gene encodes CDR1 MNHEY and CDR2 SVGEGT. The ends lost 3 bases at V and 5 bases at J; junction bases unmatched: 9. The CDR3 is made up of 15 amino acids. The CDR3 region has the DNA TGTGCCAGCAGTTATCTTCCGACAGGGCAGGAGACCCAGTACTTC. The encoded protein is CASSYLPTGQETQYF.

The CDR3 sequence: CASSVGQPTGELFF. Written as DNA, the CDR3 is TGTGCCAGCAGCGTAGGACAACCGACCGGGGAGCTGTTTTTT. V is TRBV9 and J is TRBJ2-2, with D hard to call. Deletions cut 0 bases from V and 5 bases from J, with 8 bases between. CDR1 is SGDLS, CDR2 YYNGEE, per germline. The length of the CDR3 is 14 residues.